A single sample gave rise to the 18 T cell receptor beta chains below, sequenced in a study of T-cell memory formation after mild COVID-19. TCRdb redid the calling of the 5' RACE reads with MiXCR, one entry per CDR3 protein. This sample has some 65,000 distinct CDR3 sequences, with 16% found just once. The sample consisted of PBMCs or a T cell subset sorted from them (not recorded which). All receptors come from an adult woman who had mild COVID-19 (a few samples of this study predate the infection). Cell type and time point are not known.

V gene TRBV12-3 or TRBV12-4 combines with J gene TRBJ2-7, with TRBD2 matching 11 bases. The CDR3 has 17 amino acids. V shed 6 bases, J shed 2 bases, and the junction held 12 bases outside the gene matches. The CDR3 loop is CASSLLAGAGEAYEQYF. The DNA for the CDR3 is TGTGCCAGCAGCCTACTAGCGGGAGCGGGGGAAGCCTACGAGCAGTACTTC.

This clonotype occurred a few times. The rearrangement uses TRBV9 and TRBJ2-1, with 7 bases fitting TRBD1. The CDR3 runs to 16 residues. The J segment lost 6 bases and the V segment lost 4 bases, leaving 13 bases of the junction unmatched. The germline V gene encodes CDR1 SGDLS and CDR2 YYNGEE. The CDR3 DNA reads TGTGCCAGCAGCCCAACCAGGGGGTATGGGGCCAATGAGCAGTTCTTC. Its translation is CASSPTRGYGANEQFF.

There are a few counts of this clonotype. The chain carries TRBV7-6 and TRBJ2-1, with 7 bases that match TRBD1. With V trimmed by 1 base and J by 4 bases, 4 bases remained unmatched. Per the germline V gene, CDR1 is SGHVS and CDR2 is FNYEAQ. There are 15 residues in the CDR3. CDR3 residues: CASSLGDSKYNEQFF. CDR3 sequence (DNA): TGTGCCAGCAGCTTAGGGGACAGCAAATACAATGAGCAGTTCTTC.

V is TRBV12-3 or TRBV12-4 and J is TRBJ2-2; D possibly corresponds to TRBD1 (6 bases). CDR3 length: 13 residues. V gave up 8 bases and J gave up 6 bases, with 13 bases separating them. CDR3 sequence: CASRIRGPGELFF. The CDR3 bases are TGTGCCAGCCGAATCAGGGGTCCCGGGGAGCTGTTTTTT.

The J gene is TRBJ2-5, the V gene TRBV20-1, with 10 bases that match TRBD1. V was clipped by 2 bases and J by 1 base; unmatched bases: 13. This CDR3 region has 18 residues. CDR1 is DFQATT and CDR2 is SNEGSKA in the germline V gene (reference sequence). Here the CDR3 reads CSARSLRGDRGSQETQYF. In DNA, the CDR3 is TGCAGTGCTAGATCCCTTCGCGGGGACAGGGGATCCCAAGAGACCCAGTACTTC.

This clonotype was observed a handful of times. V usage is TRBV12-3 or TRBV12-4 and J usage is TRBJ2-7; no firm D call. Trimming took 5 bases from V and 5 from J, leaving 22 bases between them. This CDR3 is built from 16 residues. The CDR3 DNA is TGTGCCAGCAGTCTGCCCCCGGGCCCCCCCCCGCACGAGCAGTACTTC. This translates into CASSLPPGPPPHEQYF.

The rearrangement uses TRBV30 and TRBJ2-3; perhaps D is TRBD1 or TRBD2 (5 bases each). CDR1 and CDR2 from the germline V gene are GTSNPN and SVGIG (reference sequence). With 2 bases removed from V and 7 bases from J, the gap between germline ends came to 16 bases. The CDR3 length is 14 residues. The CDR3 DNA follows: TGTGCCTGGAGTAAAGGGACCGCGGTGAATACGCAGTATTTT. As protein: CAWSKGTAVNTQYF.

This clonotype showed up many times. V is TRBV7-9 and J is TRBJ2-2, with 8 bases that match TRBD1. Germline V gives CDR1 SEHNR, CDR2 FQNEAQ (reference sequence). V was clipped by 7 bases and J by 3 bases; unmatched bases: 4. The CDR3 spans 14 residues. The CDR3 bases are TGTGCCAGCACCCAACAGGGGGACACCGGGGAGCTGTTTTTT. This encodes CASTQQGDTGELFF.

The V gene is TRBV25-1, the J gene TRBJ1-4; 7 bases match TRBD1. Losses at the gene ends were 1 base for V and 5 bases for J; bases not matched to a gene: 10. The germline V gene encodes CDR1 MGHDK and CDR2 SYGVNS. The CDR3 is 17 amino acids. The CDR3 DNA follows: TGTGCCAGCAGTGAATCCCGGACAGGCCTAAGGAATGAAAAACTGTTTTTT. Encoded protein: CASSESRTGLRNEKLFF. The whole variable domain, filled in from reference TRBV25-1 and TRBJ1-4, reads EADIYQTPRYLVIGTGKKITLECSQTMGHDKMYWYQQDPGMELHLIHYSYGVNSTEKGDLSSESTVSRIRTEHFPLTLESARPSHTSQYLCASSESRTGLRNEKLFFGSGTQLSVL.

This rearrangement joins TRBV7-8 to TRBJ2-3, with TRBD1 identical over 7 bases. This CDR3 has 15 amino acids. CDR1 SGHVS and CDR2 FQNEAQ come from the germline V gene. Trimming cost V 2 bases and J 3 bases; bases outside gene matches: 5. The CDR3 loop is CASSLTPQGTDTQYF. The CDR3 DNA sequence: TGTGCCAGCAGCTTAACTCCACAGGGGACAGATACGCAGTATTTT.

J is TRBJ1-1 and V is TRBV27; tentatively, D is TRBD1 (5 bases). The germline V gene encodes CDR1 MNHEY and CDR2 SMNVEV (reference sequence). The V and J ends lost 8 bases and 4 bases respectively, with 11 bases between them. The CDR3 extends over 12 amino acids. The CDR3 reads CASGRGGTEAFF. The CDR3 DNA sequence: TGTGCCAGCGGCCGGGGGGGCACTGAAGCTTTCTTT.

This clonotype showed up just a few times. The genes are TRBV7-6 and TRBJ2-5, with 10 nucleotides matching TRBD1. The CDR3 is made up of 16 amino acids. From germline, CDR1 is SGHVS and CDR2 FNYEAQ. V shed 1 base and J 4 bases; nucleotides not matched to a gene: 6. CDR3 residues: CASSLVRQGAVETQYF. DNA for the CDR3: TGTGCCAGCAGCTTAGTTAGACAGGGGGCCGTAGAGACCCAGTACTTC.

This clonotype was recorded a few times. The chain links TRBV24-1 to TRBJ2-5; 8 nucleotides agree with TRBD1. The CDR3 covers 13 residues. J gave up 4 bases and V 6 bases, and 3 bases lay outside the gene matches. The germline V gene encodes CDR1 KGHDR and CDR2 SFDVKD. This CDR3 reads CATSQGAGETQYF. The CDR3 region has the DNA TGTGCCACCAGTCAGGGGGCGGGAGAGACCCAGTACTTC.

CDR3 in amino acids: CASSGPGTGTYEQYF. DNA of the CDR3: TGTGCCAGCAGCGGCCCCGGGACAGGGACCTACGAGCAGTACTTC. J is TRBJ2-7 and V is TRBV9; 9 nucleotides agree with TRBD1. Germline CDR1 reads SGDLS; CDR2 reads YYNGEE. The CDR3 sequence is 15 residues long. V gave up 3 bases and J gave up 2 bases; unmatched junction bases: 6.

This clonotype was observed a few times. V is TRBV18 and J is TRBJ2-3; D is ambiguous. The CDR3 has 14 residues. Trimming took off 0 bases at V and 6 bases at J, with 10 bases between the two ends. The V gene's germline CDR1 is KGHSH and CDR2 LQKENI. In DNA, the CDR3 is TGTGCCAGCTCACCACCAGGCCCCGGCGATACGCAGTATTTT. Amino acids: CASSPPGPGDTQYF.

This clonotype was picked up a small number of times. The chain is built from TRBV25-1 and TRBJ2-5; TRBD2 matches at 11 bases. Germline V gene data show CDR1 as MGHDK and CDR2 as SYGVNS. This CDR3 spans 17 amino acids. With 1 base clipped from V and 5 bases from J, the junction kept 9 bases outside the gene matches. The CDR3 DNA reads TGTGCCAGCAGTGAATGGGATAGCGGGGGGGCCGATGAGACCCAGTACTTC. Translated: CASSEWDSGGADETQYF.

In this sample, this clonotype turned up a few times. V gene TRBV5-1 combines with J gene TRBJ2-5, with 11 nucleotides matching TRBD2. The CDR3 consists of 16 residues. Looked up from germline, CDR1 is SGHRS and CDR2 is YFSETQ. With 1 base clipped from V and 4 bases from J, the junction kept 6 bases outside the gene matches. This chain's CDR3 is CASSLSLAGVLETQYF. CDR3 coding DNA: TGCGCCAGCAGCTTGTCACTAGCGGGGGTATTAGAGACCCAGTACTTC.

This clonotype has only a few counts. The chain has TRBV6-2 or TRBV6-3 and TRBJ2-7; TRBD1 matches 7 bases. The CDR3 covers 15 residues. The J segment lost 3 bases and the V segment lost 6 bases, leaving 11 bases of the junction unmatched. Germline V gene lookup returns CDR1 MNHEY and CDR2 SVGEGT. CDR3 in amino acids: CASRTDPGQNYEQYF. DNA of the CDR3: TGTGCCAGCAGGACCGACCCGGGACAGAACTACGAGCAGTACTTC.